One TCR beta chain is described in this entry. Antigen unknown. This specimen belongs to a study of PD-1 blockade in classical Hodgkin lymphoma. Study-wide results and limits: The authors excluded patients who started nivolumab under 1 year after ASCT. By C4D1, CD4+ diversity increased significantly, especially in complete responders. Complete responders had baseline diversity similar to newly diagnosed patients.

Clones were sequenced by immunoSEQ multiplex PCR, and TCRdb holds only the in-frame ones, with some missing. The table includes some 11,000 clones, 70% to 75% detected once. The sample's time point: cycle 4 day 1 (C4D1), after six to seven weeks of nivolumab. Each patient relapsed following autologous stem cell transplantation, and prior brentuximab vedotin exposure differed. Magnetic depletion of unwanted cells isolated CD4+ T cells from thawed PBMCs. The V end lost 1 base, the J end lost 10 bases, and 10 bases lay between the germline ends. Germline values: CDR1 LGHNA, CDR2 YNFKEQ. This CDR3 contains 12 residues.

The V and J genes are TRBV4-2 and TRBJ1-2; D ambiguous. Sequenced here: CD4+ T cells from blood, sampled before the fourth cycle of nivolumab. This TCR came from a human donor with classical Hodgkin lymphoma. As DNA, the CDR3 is TGTGCCAGCAGCCAAGTAAAGGATTCCTACACCTTC. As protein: CASSQVKDSYTF.